This T cell receptor beta chain was obtained from a study of T cells in Graves' hyperthyroidism and ophthalmopathy. Newly diagnosed patients aged 18 to 65 had hyperthyroidism of under 2 months' duration. This clonotype came up many times. What it binds is unknown. RNA transcripts were the template for amplifying TCR beta CDR3 regions. An initial round of RT-PCR targeting the TCR CDR3 relied on the HTBI primer set. Via MiXCR, TCRdb re-called the multiplex PCR reads, giving one row per CDR3 protein. Altogether around 350,000 distinct CDR3 sequences are present, about 18% being singletons, with the ten largest covering around 3.6%. The V end lost 5 bases, the J end lost 9 bases, and 10 bases lay between the germline ends. The germline CDR1 and CDR2 sequences are SEHNR and FQNEAQ (reference sequence). The CDR3 has 11 amino acids. Study conclusions and caveats: With a median lead of around 6.7 months before onset, the model predicted ophthalmopathy.

Input material: blood. This sequence was found in a woman in her late teens or twenties with Graves' hyperthyroidism. V usage is TRBV7-9 and J usage is TRBJ1-2; no clear D. CDR3 sequence: CASSPDLSYTF. In DNA form, the CDR3 reads TGTGCCAGCAGCCCCGACTTGAGCTACACCTTC.